This TCR beta chain stems from a study of shared clonotypes between healthy human individuals. Trimming left V 8 bases short and J 2 bases short, with 7 bases between. The CDR3 length is 12 residues. Germline CDR1 LNHNV, CDR2 YYDKDF (reference sequence). Some clones are missing from TCRdb's copy, which holds only in-frame ones; the method was immunoSEQ multiplex PCR. Here the sample spans about half a million clones, approximately 71% being singletons. The specimen was PBMCs. The V gene is TRBV15, the J gene TRBJ2-1, with D perhaps TRBD2 (5 bases). The source of this sequence is a woman aged 40-49 years in good health. Some clones in this sample may be carry-over from other donors' samples. The CDR3 coding sequence is TGTGCCACCGGGGAGACCTACAATGAGCAGTTCTTC. This encodes CATGETYNEQFF.